This T cell receptor (beta chain) was documented in a study of CD8+ T cells in alopecia areata. Study at large: Treatment comprised oral tofacitinib, 5 to 10 mg twice daily, in treated patients. Tofacitinib ran for 6 to 18 months before 6 months off drug.

The germline V gene encodes CDR1 PRHDT and CDR2 FYEKMQ (reference sequence). The CDR3 runs to 15 residues. V dropped 0 bases and J dropped 4 bases, with 10 bases sitting between them. RNA was isolated and reverse transcribed to cDNA, the sequencing template. Clones were read by immunoSEQ multiplex PCR, and TCRdb kept only the in-frame ones, dropping some. The table has 160,000 or so clones, about 70% seen once. The receptor was derived from a human donor with alopecia areata. The material was CD8+ T cells sorted from blood, obtained at week 0. The chain carries TRBV13 and TRBJ1-5; no firm D call. The chain's CDR3 is CASSLGRRYNQPQHF. The DNA for the CDR3 is TGTGCCAGCAGCTTAGGCCGCAGGTATAATCAGCCCCAGCATTTT.